The sequence of this T cell receptor (beta chain) was determined in a study of T-cell memory formation after mild COVID-19. Study-wide results and caveats: CD4/CD8 balance characterized clones contracting day 15 to 85, and CD4+ skew characterized later expanders. Mainly in CM and EM were contracting CD4+ clones; CD8+ were in EMRA.

TCRdb analysed the 5' RACE reads with MiXCR anew, one entry per CDR3 protein. The repertoire holds just over 60,000 distinct CDR3 sequences, with 9.3% as singletons. This clonotype was detected many times. Its antigen is undetermined. CDR1 and CDR2 from the germline V gene are SEHNR and FQNEAQ (reference sequence). V was clipped by 5 bases and J by 6 bases, with 15 bases between them. The CDR3 length is 14 residues. The sequencing sample was made of PBMCs or a T cell subset sorted from them (not recorded which). V and J are TRBV7-9 and TRBJ2-3; D might be TRBD1 (5 bases). The receptor's source is a man younger than 35 who had mild COVID-19 (a few samples of this study predate the infection). Cell type and time point are not known. Written as DNA, the CDR3 is TGTGCCAGCAGCCCTTCGTTTGGGGCGGATACGCAGTATTTT. Residues: CASSPSFGADTQYF.